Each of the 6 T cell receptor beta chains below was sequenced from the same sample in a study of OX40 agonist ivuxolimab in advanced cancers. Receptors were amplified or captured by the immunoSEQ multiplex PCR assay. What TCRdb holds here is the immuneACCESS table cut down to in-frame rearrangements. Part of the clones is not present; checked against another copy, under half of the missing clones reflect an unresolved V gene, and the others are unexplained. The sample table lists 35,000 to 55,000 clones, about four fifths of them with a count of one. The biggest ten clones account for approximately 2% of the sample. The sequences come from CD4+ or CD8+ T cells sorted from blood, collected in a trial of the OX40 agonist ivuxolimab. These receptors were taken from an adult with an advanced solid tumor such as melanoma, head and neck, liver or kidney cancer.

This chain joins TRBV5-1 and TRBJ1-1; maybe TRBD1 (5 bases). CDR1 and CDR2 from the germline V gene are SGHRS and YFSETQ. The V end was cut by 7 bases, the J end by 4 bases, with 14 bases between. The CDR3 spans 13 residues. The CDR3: CASVSGFGTEAFF. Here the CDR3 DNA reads TGCGCCAGCGTCTCAGGGTTCGGCACTGAAGCTTTCTTT.

In DNA, the CDR3 is TGTGCCAGCATGGGGGGCAGTATGAACACTGAAGCTTTCTTT. This translates into CASMGGSMNTEAFF. The J gene is TRBJ1-1, the V gene TRBV28, with D maybe TRBD1 (6 bases). Per the germline V gene, CDR1 is MDHEN and CDR2 is SYDVKM. The CDR3 covers 14 residues. V gave up 7 bases and J gave up 0 bases, with 12 bases separating them.

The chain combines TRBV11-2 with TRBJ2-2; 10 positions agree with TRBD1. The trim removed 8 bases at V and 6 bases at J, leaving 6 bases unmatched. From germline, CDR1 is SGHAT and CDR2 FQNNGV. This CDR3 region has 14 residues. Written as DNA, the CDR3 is TGTGCCAGCCGCGGACAGGGGGTTTCCGGGGAGCTGTTTTTT. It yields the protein CASRGQGVSGELFF.

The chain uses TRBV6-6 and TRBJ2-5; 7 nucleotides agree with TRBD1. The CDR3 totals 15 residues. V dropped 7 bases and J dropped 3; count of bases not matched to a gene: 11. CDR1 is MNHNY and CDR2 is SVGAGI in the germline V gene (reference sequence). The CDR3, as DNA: TGTGCCAGCAAGCTATCCGCGACAGGGAAAGAGACCCAGTACTTC. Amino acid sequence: CASKLSATGKETQYF.

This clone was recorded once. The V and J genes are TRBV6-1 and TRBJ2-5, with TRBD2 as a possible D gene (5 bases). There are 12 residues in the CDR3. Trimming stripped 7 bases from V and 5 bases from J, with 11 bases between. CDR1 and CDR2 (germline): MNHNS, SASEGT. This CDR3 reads CASILSGETQYF. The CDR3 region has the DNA TGTGCCAGCATCCTGTCGGGGGAGACCCAGTACTTC.

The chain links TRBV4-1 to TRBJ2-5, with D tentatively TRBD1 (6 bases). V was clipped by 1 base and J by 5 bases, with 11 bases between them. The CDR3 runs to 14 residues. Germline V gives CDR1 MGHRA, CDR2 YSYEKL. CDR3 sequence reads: CASSQVSQGETQYF. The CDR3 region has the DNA TGCGCCAGCAGCCAAGTTTCCCAGGGGGAGACCCAGTACTTC.